Here is one T cell receptor beta chain with its context. This entry is derived from a study of T cell changes during pregnancy in multiple sclerosis. Assay used: immunoSEQ multiplex PCR; TCRdb lists only in-frame clones, some missing. This table holds 45,000 to 60,000 clones, almost 95% found once. This CDR3 region has 14 residues. Sequenced here: CD4+ T cells from peripheral blood mononuclear cells, sampled in the third trimester of pregnancy. This chain joins TRBV21-1 and TRBJ1-2. TRBV21-1 is annotated as a pseudogene. The clonotype originates from a female donor with multiple sclerosis, enrolled in a pregnancy study. The CDR3 is CASSKEQNSYGYTF. The CDR3 region has the DNA TGTGCCAGCAGCAAAGAGCAAAATAGCTATGGCTACACCTTC.